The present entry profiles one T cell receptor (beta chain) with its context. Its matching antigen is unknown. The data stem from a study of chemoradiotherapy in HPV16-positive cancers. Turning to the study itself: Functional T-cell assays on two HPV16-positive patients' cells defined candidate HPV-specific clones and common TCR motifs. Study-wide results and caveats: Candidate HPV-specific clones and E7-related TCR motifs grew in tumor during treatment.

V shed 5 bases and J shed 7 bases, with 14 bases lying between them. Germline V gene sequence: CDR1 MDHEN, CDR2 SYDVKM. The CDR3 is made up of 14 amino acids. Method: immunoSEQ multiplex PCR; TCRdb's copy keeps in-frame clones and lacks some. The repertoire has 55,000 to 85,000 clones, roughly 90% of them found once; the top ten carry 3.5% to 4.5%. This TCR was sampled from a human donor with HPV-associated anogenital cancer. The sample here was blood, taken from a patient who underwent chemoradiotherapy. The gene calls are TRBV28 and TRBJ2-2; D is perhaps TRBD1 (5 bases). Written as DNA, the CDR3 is TGTGCCAGCAGTAATCGTGGGGCCGACGGGGAGCTGTTTTTT. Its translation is CASSNRGADGELFF.